This T cell receptor (beta chain) emerged from a study of blood T cell repertoires in COVID-19. Generated by immunoSEQ multiplex PCR, the TCRdb table keeps only in-frame clones and is missing some. The profile shows about 39,000 clones, approximately 79% of them singletons. This CDR3 contains 13 residues. V dropped 3 bases and J dropped 11; count of bases not matched to a gene: 6. Looked up from germline, CDR1 is SGHTA and CDR2 is FQGNSA. This clone came up once. The sequence was collected from an older man with acute or convalescent COVID-19. This sequence joins TRBV7-2 and TRBJ2-1, with 8 bases lining up with TRBD1. The sequenced material came from peripheral blood. This CDR3 is CASSFPGQGQQFF. The CDR3 coding sequence is TGTGCCAGCAGCTTCCCCGGACAGGGTCAGCAGTTCTTC.